This is a list of T cell receptor beta chains from one sample in a study of graft-versus-host responses after intestinal transplantation. TCRdb keeps only in-frame clones here, not all; method: immunoSEQ multiplex PCR. Of about 98,000 clones in the sample, about 82% are singletons; the top ten hold 1.4%. The sequencing used PBMCs, collected 255 days after intestinal transplant. Receptors were obtained from a human patient who received an intestinal transplant, so some T cells may come from the graft donor. CDR3s leave out the opening cysteine and the closing phenylalanine or tryptophan.

TRBV5-8	TRBJ2-1	ASSLATGLAGANEQF
TRBV7-2	TRBJ2-7	ASTSPSGGYEQY
TRBV19	TRBJ2-3	ASSISRSGTSGRTDTQY
TRBV28	TRBJ1-1	ASSLGWGQMHTEAF
TRBV29-1	TRBJ2-3	SAPRGSTDTQY
TRBV28	TRBJ2-5	ASSSNKRVQETQY
TRBV7-6	TRBJ2-5	ASSTGDVETQY
TRBV11-2	TRBJ1-1	ASSLFFGDTEAF
TRBV4-1	TRBJ2-6	ASSPPFWAIRYSGANVLT
TRBV5-6	TRBJ2-5	ASSLAGGQETQY
TRBV4-1	TRBJ2-1	ASSQGQTIEQF
TRBV6-4	TRBJ2-3	ASSDSSAPGGQY
TRBV7-9	TRBJ1-1	ASSRQGVNTEAF
TRBV9	TRBJ2-7	ASSRDSSYEQY
TRBV9	TRBJ1-1	ASSVVEGNTEAF
TRBV6-5	TRBJ2-3	ASSYGQTPDTQY
TRBV27	TRBJ1-1	ASFGREAF